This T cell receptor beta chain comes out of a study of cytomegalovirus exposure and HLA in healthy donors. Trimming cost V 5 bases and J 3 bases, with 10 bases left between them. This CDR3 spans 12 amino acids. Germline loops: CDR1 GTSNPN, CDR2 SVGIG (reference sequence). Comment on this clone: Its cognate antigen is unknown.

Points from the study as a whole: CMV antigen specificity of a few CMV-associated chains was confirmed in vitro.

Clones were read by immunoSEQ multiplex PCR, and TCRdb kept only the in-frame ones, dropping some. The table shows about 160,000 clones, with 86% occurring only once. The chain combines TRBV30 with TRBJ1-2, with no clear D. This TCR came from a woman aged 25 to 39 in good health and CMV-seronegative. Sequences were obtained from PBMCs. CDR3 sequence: CAWQTEYYGYTF. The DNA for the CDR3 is TGTGCCTGGCAGACGGAATACTATGGCTACACCTTC.